The clone carrying this T cell receptor beta chain came up a few times. The treatment: randomized to nivolumab then ipilimumab (arm A) or the reverse (arm B). Live CD3+CD8+ CD19− CD56− cells were sorted from PBMCs. The data were obtained in a study of sequential checkpoint blockade in melanoma. About the research overall: Patients were randomized 1:1 to nivolumab-then-ipilimumab or ipilimumab-then-nivolumab first-line. Both treatment sequences were followed by maintenance nivolumab.

The CDR3 has 14 amino acids. Germline loops: CDR1 MDHEN, CDR2 SYDVKM. Trimming took off 3 bases at V and 6 bases at J, with 15 bases between the two ends. Libraries were prepared by immunoSEQ multiplex PCR; TCRdb keeps only in-frame clonotypes and omits some of them. Here the sample spans some 5,700 clones, around 48% being singletons. The rearrangement joins TRBV28 to TRBJ2-7; TRBD1 might be the D (5 bases). The source of this sequence is a human patient with melanoma. Some clones in this sample may be carry-over from other donors' samples. The sequences come from CD8+ T cells sorted from blood (inferred from file names), collected from a patient given nivolumab and ipilimumab in sequence. In nucleotides, the CDR3 is TGTGCCAGCAGTTTTTTAAAGGGCAGGGCCGAGCAGTACTTC. Translation gives CASSFLKGRAEQYF. The variable domain in full, with the rest retrieved from reference TRBV28 and TRBJ2-7, is DVKVTQSSRYLVKRTGEKVFLECVQDMDHENMFWYRQDPGLGLRLIYFSYDVKMKEKGDIPEGYSVSREKKERFSLILESASTNQTSMYLCASSFLKGRAEQYFGPGTRLTVT.